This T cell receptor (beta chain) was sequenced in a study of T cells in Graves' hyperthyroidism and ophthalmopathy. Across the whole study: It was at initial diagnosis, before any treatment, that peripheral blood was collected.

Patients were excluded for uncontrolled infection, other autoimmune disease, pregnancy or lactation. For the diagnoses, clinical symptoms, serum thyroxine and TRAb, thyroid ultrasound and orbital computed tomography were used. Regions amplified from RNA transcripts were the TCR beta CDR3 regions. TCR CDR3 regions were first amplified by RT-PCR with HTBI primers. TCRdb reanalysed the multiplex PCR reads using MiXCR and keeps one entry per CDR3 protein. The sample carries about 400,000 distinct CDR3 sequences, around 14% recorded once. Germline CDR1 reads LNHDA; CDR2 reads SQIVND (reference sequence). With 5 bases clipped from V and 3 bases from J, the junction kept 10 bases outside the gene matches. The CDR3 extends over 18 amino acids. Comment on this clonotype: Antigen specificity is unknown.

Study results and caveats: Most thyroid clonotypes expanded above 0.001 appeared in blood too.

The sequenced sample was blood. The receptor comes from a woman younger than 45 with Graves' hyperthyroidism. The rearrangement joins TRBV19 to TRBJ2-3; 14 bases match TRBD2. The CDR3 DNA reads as TGTGCCAGTAGTTCCCGGGGACTAGCGGGAGTTCGGACAGATACGCAGTATTTT. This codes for CASSSRGLAGVRTDTQYF. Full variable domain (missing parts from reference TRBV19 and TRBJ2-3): DGGITQSPKYLFRKEGQNVTLSCEQNLNHDAMYWYRQDPGQGLRLIYYSQIVNDFQKGDIAEGYSVSREKKESFPLTVTSAQKNPTAFYLCASSSRGLAGVRTDTQYFGPGTRLTVL.